This TCR beta chain was captured by sequencing in a study of T cell changes during pregnancy in multiple sclerosis. The table lists this clone with a few counts. Clones were sequenced by immunoSEQ multiplex PCR, and TCRdb holds only the in-frame ones, with some missing. The table records roughly 40,000 clones, more than 90% of them present only once. The sample here was CD4+ T cells from peripheral blood mononuclear cells, taken after pregnancy. The TCR was taken from a female donor in good health, enrolled as a control in a pregnancy study.

Written as DNA, the CDR3 is TGTGCCACCCGCAGGGAACAGCCCCAGCATTTT. Translation: CATRREQPQHF. The rearrangement uses TRBV19 and TRBJ1-5; perhaps TRBD1 as D (5 bases). Germline V gives CDR1 LNHDA, CDR2 SQIVND (reference sequence). The length of the CDR3 is 11 residues. V lost 10 bases, J lost 7 bases, and 11 bases lay in between. Full variable domain (missing parts from reference TRBV19 and TRBJ1-5): DGGITQSPKYLFRKEGQNVTLSCEQNLNHDAMYWYRQDPGQGLRLIYYSQIVNDFQKGDIAEGYSVSREKKESFPLTVTSAQKNPTAFYLCATRREQPQHFGDGTRLSIL.